The 16 T cell receptor beta chains given below trace back to one sample, sequenced in a study of blood T cell repertoires in COVID-19. Sequenced by immunoSEQ multiplex PCR; TCRdb stores in-frame clones only, minus some. Of around 260,000 clones listed, approximately 87% are singletons. Source material: peripheral blood. Source of these receptors: a woman in her thirties or forties who had recovered from COVID-19.

The V and J genes are TRBV19 and TRBJ1-1, with TRBD1 as a possible D gene (6 bases). Per germline, CDR1 LNHDA and CDR2 SQIVND (reference sequence). V lost 0 bases and J lost 8, with 10 bases in between. This CDR3 has 13 amino acids. The CDR3 DNA is TGTGCCAGTAGTATAGACTGGACAGCCGAAGCTTTCTTT. It specifies CASSIDWTAEAFF.

The chain combines TRBV6-5 with TRBJ2-5; TRBD1 agrees at 7 bases. V gave up 7 bases and J gave up 4 bases; unmatched junction bases: 12. The CDR3 length is 15 residues. Germline V gene sequence: CDR1 MNHEY, CDR2 SVGAGI. This CDR3 reads CASTPFLAGGETQYF. The CDR3 bases are TGTGCCAGCACCCCCTTCCTGGCAGGGGGAGAGACCCAGTACTTC.

The genes are TRBV2 and TRBJ1-6; the match to TRBD1 covers 10 bases. V dropped 4 bases and J dropped 7; count of bases not matched to a gene: 7. The length of the CDR3 is 16 residues. CDR1 is SNHLY and CDR2 is FYNNEI in the germline V gene. The CDR3 nucleotides are TGTGCCAGCAGTGCCGGGACAGGGGATTACAATTCACCCCTCCACTTT. This translates into CASSAGTGDYNSPLHF.

The rearrangement uses TRBV10-3 and TRBJ1-1, with D maybe TRBD1 (5 bases). CDR1 is ENHRY, CDR2 SYGVKD, per germline. The CDR3 runs to 14 residues. The germline V and J ends were trimmed by 3 bases and 1 base, with 9 bases remaining between them. CDR3 residues: CAISDHRKNTEAFF. The DNA of the CDR3 is TGTGCCATCAGTGATCACAGGAAGAACACTGAAGCTTTCTTT.

This clone was seen many times. The chain recombines TRBV20-1 with TRBJ1-6, with D uncertain. The CDR3 has 15 amino acids. The germline V and J ends were trimmed by 5 bases and 4 bases, with 15 bases remaining between them. Per the germline V gene, CDR1 is DFQATT and CDR2 is SNEGSKA (reference sequence). The CDR3 DNA sequence: TGCAGTGCTGGTGTGGTGGCGGCTTATAATTCACCCCTCCACTTT. Translated: CSAGVVAAYNSPLHF.

V and J are TRBV3-1 (or the pseudogene TRBV3-2) and TRBJ2-7; D remains ambiguous. V dropped 1 base and J dropped 7 bases, with 14 bases sitting between them. The CDR3 is 14 amino acids. The germline CDR1 and CDR2 sequences are LGHDT and YNNKEL (reference sequence). The CDR3 protein is CASSQGFDPAEQYF. The CDR3 region has the DNA TGTGCCAGCAGCCAAGGTTTCGACCCAGCGGAGCAGTACTTC.

V usage is TRBV18 and J usage is TRBJ1-1, with TRBD1 matching 8 bases. There are 17 residues in the CDR3. J was trimmed by 4 bases and V by 0 bases; bases with no gene match: 10. Looked up from germline, CDR1 is KGHSH and CDR2 is LQKENI. The CDR3 bases are TGTGCCAGCTCACCACCGGGACAGGTAAACTGGGGCACTGAAGCTTTCTTT. Protein sequence: CASSPPGQVNWGTEAFF.

This chain uses TRBV9 with TRBJ2-2, with D tentatively TRBD1 (6 bases). This CDR3 spans 16 amino acids. Germline V lookup: CDR1 SGDLS, CDR2 YYNGEE. V shed 0 bases and J shed 4 bases, with 13 bases lying between them. CDR3 region: CASSVGMGASTGELFF. Written as DNA, the CDR3 is TGTGCCAGCAGCGTAGGAATGGGGGCGAGCACCGGGGAGCTGTTTTTT.

This chain connects TRBV30 to TRBJ1-4; tentative D call: TRBD1 (6 bases). The CDR3 runs 14 residues. Germline loops: CDR1 GTSNPN, CDR2 SVGIG (reference sequence). V dropped 2 bases and J dropped 10 bases, with 17 bases sitting between them. The CDR3 DNA is TGTGCCTGGAGTTACAGGGCTGCTAGTGGAAAACTGTTTTTT. It codes for CAWSYRAASGKLFF.

The chain combines TRBV27 with TRBJ1-2; 8 bases agree with TRBD1. This CDR3 region has 15 residues. Germline values: CDR1 MNHEY, CDR2 SMNVEV (reference sequence). V was pared by 2 bases and J by 8 bases, with 10 bases of the junction left unmatched. The CDR3: CASSLMAGGAEGYTF. The CDR3, as DNA: TGTGCCAGCAGTTTAATGGCAGGGGGCGCGGAAGGCTACACCTTC.

The chain joins TRBV4-1 to TRBJ2-3; 8 bases match TRBD2. J gave up 4 bases and V 1 base, and 4 bases lay outside the gene matches. The CDR3 loop spans 15 amino acids. The germline CDR1 and CDR2 sequences are MGHRA and YSYEKL. The CDR3 sequence: CASSQGPGGADTQYF. CDR3 in DNA: TGCGCCAGCAGCCAAGGCCCGGGAGGGGCAGATACGCAGTATTTT.

In this sample, this clone turned up a few times. The J gene is TRBJ1-2, the V gene TRBV7-9; D remains ambiguous. V was pared by 1 base and J by 3 bases, with 24 bases between. Germline V lookup: CDR1 SEHNR, CDR2 FQNEAQ (reference sequence). This CDR3 has 19 amino acids. CDR3 region: CASSLGRAGRSADDYGYTF. In DNA form, the CDR3 reads TGTGCCAGCAGCTTAGGTCGGGCCGGGAGGTCGGCGGATGACTATGGCTACACCTTC.

V gene TRBV5-6 combines with J gene TRBJ2-7; 10 bases map to TRBD1. Germline V gene sequence: CDR1 SGHDT, CDR2 YYEEEE. The trim removed 0 bases at V and 12 bases at J, leaving 9 bases unmatched. The CDR3 has 14 amino acids. The CDR3 DNA is TGTGCCAGCAGCTTGGCCGGGACAGGGGTCCCCCGGTACTTC. Protein product: CASSLAGTGVPRYF. Combining the CDR3 with reference TRBV5-6 and TRBJ2-7 gives the whole variable domain DAGVTQSPTHLIKTRGQQVTLRCSPKSGHDTVSWYQQALGQGPQFIFQYYEEEERQRGNFPDRFSGHQFPNYSSELNVNALLLGDSALYLCASSLAGTGVPRYFGPGTRLTVT.

The V gene is TRBV25-1, the J gene TRBJ2-3; 7 positions agree with TRBD1. This CDR3 comprises 16 residues. From germline, CDR1 is MGHDK and CDR2 SYGVNS. The junction had 8 bases not matched to a gene; V was cut back by 3 bases and J by 2 bases. As DNA, the CDR3 is TGTGCCAGCAGTGACCCGACAGGGAGCTACACAGATACGCAGTATTTT. Protein sequence: CASSDPTGSYTDTQYF.

The V gene is TRBV11-2, the J gene TRBJ2-7; TRBD2 agrees at 10 bases. The CDR3 consists of 17 residues. Per the germline V gene, CDR1 is SGHAT and CDR2 is FQNNGV. The junction had 12 bases not matched to a gene; V was cut back by 3 bases and J by 4 bases. CDR3 sequence reads: CASSFRPGTSDTYEQYF. The CDR3 region has the DNA TGTGCCAGCAGCTTCCGCCCCGGGACTAGCGATACATACGAGCAGTACTTC.

This sequence joins TRBV12-3 or TRBV12-4 and TRBJ2-7; D remains ambiguous. The CDR3 covers 12 residues. The ends were cut back, 0 bases at V and 7 bases at J, with 7 bases in the middle. Here the CDR3 DNA reads TGTGCCAGCAGTTTAGCGCAGAGGGAGCAGTACTTC. This gives the protein CASSLAQREQYF.